The 30 T cell receptor beta chains reported below all come from one sample, sequenced in a study of T cell responses to AZD1222 COVID-19 vaccine. The protocol was immunoSEQ multiplex PCR, while the TCRdb copy is restricted to in-frame clones and leaves out a portion. The sample carries under 100,000 clones, about nine tenths recorded once. The material sequenced was peripheral blood, taken 28 days after the second AZD1222 dose. These TCRs come from an adult who received the AZD1222 COVID-19 vaccine.

This sequence joins TRBV19 and TRBJ1-5; D remains unclear. Germline CDR1 and CDR2: LNHDA and SQIVND (reference sequence). This CDR3 contains 14 residues. V was trimmed by 3 bases and J by 6 bases, leaving 12 bases between them. CDR3 sequence: CASSISGFAQPQHF. The CDR3 DNA reads TGTGCCAGTAGTATCTCGGGGTTTGCTCAGCCCCAGCATTTT.

The chain joins TRBV7-8 to TRBJ2-5, with TRBD2 identical over 7 bases. The CDR3 covers 17 residues. Germline-derived CDR1 and CDR2 are SGHVS and FQNEAQ. Unmatched junction bases numbered 9, after V lost 1 base and J lost 1 base. The CDR3 DNA reads as TGTGCCAGCAGCTTAGTTCTCAGCGGGGTTCTCCAAGAGACCCAGTACTTC. Its translation: CASSLVLSGVLQETQYF.

The rearrangement uses TRBV6-6 and TRBJ1-3; D is perhaps TRBD1 (6 bases). CDR3 length equals 14 residues. Per the germline V gene, CDR1 is MNHNY and CDR2 is SVGAGI (reference sequence). V shed 5 bases and J shed 4 bases, with 12 bases lying between them. The CDR3 DNA is TGTGCCAGCAGTCGAGCAGGGGAAGGAAACACCATATATTTT. It is translated as CASSRAGEGNTIYF.

The gene calls are TRBV5-1 and TRBJ2-5; the match to TRBD2 covers 8 bases. CDR1 and CDR2 (germline): SGHRS, YFSETQ. The CDR3 is 15 residues long. J was trimmed by 2 bases and V by 5 bases; bases with no gene match: 8. The CDR3 reads CASRMIAGSQETQYF. Here the CDR3 DNA reads TGCGCCAGCAGGATGATAGCGGGGTCACAAGAGACCCAGTACTTC. Complete variable domain (other parts from reference TRBV5-1 and TRBJ2-5): KAGVTQTPRYLIKTRGQQVTLSCSPISGHRSVSWYQQTPGQGLQFLFEYFSETQRNKGNFPGRFSGRQFSNSRSEMNVSTLELGDSALYLCASRMIAGSQETQYFGPGTRLLVL.

The V and J genes are TRBV5-5 and TRBJ1-4; 8 nucleotides match TRBD1. This CDR3 contains 18 residues. V dropped 2 bases and J dropped 0; count of bases not matched to a gene: 9. Germline V gene data show CDR1 as SGHKS and CDR2 as YYEKEE (reference sequence). The CDR3 DNA reads as TGTGCCAGCAGCTTACCCGGGACAGGATACGCAACTAATGAAAAACTGTTTTTT. Protein product: CASSLPGTGYATNEKLFF.

This chain joins TRBV4-2 and TRBJ2-1; D may be TRBD2 (5 bases). Germline V gene lookup returns CDR1 LGHNA and CDR2 YNFKEQ. V was trimmed by 0 bases and J by 9 bases, leaving 12 bases between them. There are 14 residues in the CDR3. The DNA for the CDR3 is TGTGCCAGCAGCCAAGATGGACTGGGGAGTGAGCAGTTCTTC. Translating it yields CASSQDGLGSEQFF.

This clone showed up just once. V gene TRBV13 combines with J gene TRBJ2-5, with D perhaps TRBD1 (5 bases). Germline-derived CDR1 and CDR2 are PRHDT and FYEKMQ (reference sequence). The CDR3 is 11 residues long. Trimming cost V 5 bases and J 6 bases, with 7 bases left between them. The CDR3 DNA follows: TGTGCCAGCAGCCCAGGGAAGACCCAGTACTTC. It is translated as CASSPGKTQYF.

The chain has TRBV10-3 and TRBJ2-7; D not resolved. Trimming removed 3 bases at V and 2 bases at J, with 5 bases between. The CDR3 contains 12 residues. Looked up from germline, CDR1 is ENHRY and CDR2 is SYGVKD. CDR3 nucleotide sequence: TGTGCCATCAGTGACAGGACCTACGAGCAGTACTTC. Amino acid sequence: CAISDRTYEQYF.

V usage is TRBV27 and J usage is TRBJ1-2; a possible D gene is TRBD1 (6 bases). Germline V gene sequence: CDR1 MNHEY, CDR2 SMNVEV (reference sequence). The CDR3 runs to 16 residues. V lost 0 bases and J lost 4, with 15 bases in between. CDR3 amino acids: CASSLSIKGRGYGYTF. In DNA form, the CDR3 reads TGTGCCAGCAGTTTATCGATAAAGGGCAGGGGCTATGGCTACACCTTC.

The chain couples TRBV20-1 to TRBJ1-2; 8 positions match TRBD1. The CDR3 loop spans 15 amino acids. V lost 3 bases and J lost 4; bases outside the gene matches: 10. Per germline, CDR1 DFQATT and CDR2 SNEGSKA (reference sequence). The CDR3 protein is CSASQTGAGGYGYTF. The CDR3 region has the DNA TGCAGTGCTAGTCAGACAGGGGCCGGAGGCTATGGCTACACCTTC.

This clone is a singleton in its sample. The J gene is TRBJ2-2, the V gene TRBV28; the match to TRBD2 covers 12 bases. Germline loops: CDR1 MDHEN, CDR2 SYDVKM. This CDR3 contains 16 residues. J lost 0 bases, V lost 6 bases, and 2 bases had no gene match. CDR3 nucleotide sequence: TGTGCCAGCAGACCTAGCGGGGGGGCGAACACCGGGGAGCTGTTTTTT. This translates into CASRPSGGANTGELFF.

The chain is built from TRBV6-5 and TRBJ1-4; no clear D gene. V was shortened by 7 bases and J by 3 bases, with 9 bases between the two germline ends. There are 13 residues in the CDR3. CDR1 MNHEY and CDR2 SVGAGI come from the germline V gene. The CDR3 coding sequence is TGTGCCAGCAACCTAGATTCTAATGAAAAACTGTTTTTT. Translated: CASNLDSNEKLFF.

This chain uses TRBV5-1 with TRBJ1-3, with no clear D. The germline gives CDR1 SGHRS, CDR2 YFSETQ. V was trimmed by 0 bases and J by 0 bases, leaving 7 bases between them. The CDR3 spans 15 residues. The CDR3 DNA is TGCGCCAGCAGCTTGGGGGCCCCCTCTGGAAACACCATATATTTT. It yields the protein CASSLGAPSGNTIYF. The complete variable domain, with remaining parts taken from reference TRBV5-1 and TRBJ1-3, reads KAGVTQTPRYLIKTRGQQVTLSCSPISGHRSVSWYQQTPGQGLQFLFEYFSETQRNKGNFPGRFSGRQFSNSRSEMNVSTLELGDSALYLCASSLGAPSGNTIYFGEGSWLTVV.

The genes are TRBV7-3 and TRBJ1-6; D unclear. There are 13 residues in the CDR3. Germline lookup yields CDR1 SGHTA and CDR2 FQGTGA. With 5 bases removed from V and 5 bases from J, the gap between germline ends came to 7 bases. Here the CDR3 reads CASSPQNNSPLHF. The CDR3 DNA is TGTGCCAGCAGCCCCCAGAATAATTCACCCCTCCACTTT.

CDR3 residues: CASSKDRNTEAFF. In DNA, the CDR3 is TGTGCCAGCAGCAAGGACAGGAACACTGAAGCTTTCTTT. This rearrangement joins TRBV7-8 to TRBJ1-1; a weak D match, TRBD1 (6 bases). V lost 5 bases and J lost 1, with 8 bases in between. Germline-derived CDR1 and CDR2 are SGHVS and FQNEAQ. This CDR3 is built from 13 residues.

This clone was observed once. The chain has TRBV19 and TRBJ2-7; 10 bases are a match to TRBD1. With V trimmed by 5 bases and J by 2 bases, 6 bases remained unmatched. Germline loops: CDR1 LNHDA, CDR2 SQIVND (reference sequence). The CDR3 is 15 amino acids. CDR3 nucleotide sequence: TGTGCCAGTAGTTCGGACAGGGGGATTACCTACGAGCAGTACTTC. It translates to CASSSDRGITYEQYF.

The chain has TRBV10-2 and TRBJ2-2; 11 bases agree with TRBD1. Per the germline V gene, CDR1 is WSHSY and CDR2 is SAAADI. The CDR3 sequence is 14 residues long. V shed 8 bases and J 4 bases; nucleotides not matched to a gene: 3. Written as DNA, the CDR3 is TGCGCCAGCTGGGACAGGGGGGCCACCGGGGAGCTGTTTTTT. Residues: CASWDRGATGELFF.

The rearrangement uses TRBV6-5 and TRBJ1-5, with D perhaps matching TRBD1 (5 bases). Trimming removed 10 bases at V and 4 bases at J, with 20 bases between. The CDR3 is 15 amino acids. Germline assignment: CDR1 MNHEY and CDR2 SVGAGI. In DNA form, the CDR3 reads TGTGCCACCCGTGGAAACAGGCCCGCTAATCAGCCCCAGCATTTT. Its translation: CATRGNRPANQPQHF.

Note on this clone: Mismatch with germline at one junction end may stem from a read error. The rearrangement joins TRBV12-3 or TRBV12-4 to TRBJ1-2; TRBD1 is a possible D gene (5 bases). The CDR3 sequence is 13 residues long. This CDR3 reads CAGSLPGNYGYTF. The CDR3 region has the DNA TGTGCCGGCAGTTTGCCAGGGAACTATGGCTACACCTTC.

The rearrangement joins TRBV18 to TRBJ1-6, with D tentatively TRBD1 (5 bases). This CDR3 spans 16 amino acids. The V gene lost 5 bases and the J gene lost 6 bases, with 17 bases spanning the gap. From germline, CDR1 is KGHSH and CDR2 LQKENI. CDR3 sequence (DNA): TGTGCCAGCTCATCGGACCCTGGTGGGGCTAATTCACCCCTCCACTTT. Translation: CASSSDPGGANSPLHF.

The chain is built from TRBV5-4 and TRBJ2-3, with D perhaps matching TRBD2 (6 bases). Germline values: CDR1 SGHNT, CDR2 YYREEE (reference sequence). Trimming left V 1 base short and J 0 bases short, with 12 bases between. This CDR3 spans 16 amino acids. CDR3 residues: CASSLSGGISTDTQYF. CDR3 sequence (DNA): TGTGCCAGCAGCTTGAGCGGCGGGATTAGCACAGATACGCAGTATTTT.

The rearrangement joins TRBV9 to TRBJ1-1, with D unclear. The CDR3 contains 13 residues. The germline V gene encodes CDR1 SGDLS and CDR2 YYNGEE. Trimming took 0 bases from V and 4 from J, leaving 7 bases between them. The CDR3 nucleotides read TGTGCCAGCAGCGTAGCGGCAACCACTGAAGCTTTCTTT. Protein product: CASSVAATTEAFF.

The chain joins TRBV14 to TRBJ2-1, with 8 bases that match TRBD2. The germline gives CDR1 SGHDN, CDR2 FVKESK. Trimming cost V 2 bases and J 0 bases; bases outside gene matches: 12. The CDR3 has 19 residues. As DNA, the CDR3 is TGTGCCAGCAGCCAATACCAACTAGGCGGGGGGCACTCCTACAATGAGCAGTTCTTC. Protein sequence: CASSQYQLGGGHSYNEQFF. Based on the CDR3 plus reference TRBV14 and TRBJ2-1, the full variable domain is EAGVTQFPSHSVIEKGQTVTLRCDPISGHDNLYWYRRVMGKEIKFLLHFVKESKQDESGMPNNRFLAERTGGTYSTLKVQPAELEDSGVYFCASSQYQLGGGHSYNEQFFGPGTRLTVL.

The rearrangement joins TRBV6-5 to TRBJ2-3, with 9 bases aligning to TRBD2. V lost 5 bases, J lost 3 bases, and 6 bases stayed unmatched. Per germline, CDR1 MNHEY and CDR2 SVGAGI. The CDR3 sequence is 15 residues long. In nucleotides, the CDR3 is TGTGCCAGCAGTAGGAGCGGGGGGCGAACAGATACGCAGTATTTT. Amino acids: CASSRSGGRTDTQYF.

The table lists this clone with a few counts. This chain links TRBV24-1 with TRBJ2-7; D uncertain. V lost 4 bases, J lost 2 bases, and 11 bases lay in between. This CDR3 spans 14 amino acids. Germline V lookup: CDR1 KGHDR, CDR2 SFDVKD. The CDR3 DNA reads as TGTGCCACCAGTGACCCCACGTTGCCCTACGAGCAGTACTTC. It is translated as CATSDPTLPYEQYF.

This clone was counted between two and nine times. The chain uses TRBV15 and TRBJ2-3; possibly TRBD2 for D (7 bases). The CDR3 sequence is 14 residues long. V was clipped by 2 bases and J by 5 bases, with 11 bases between them. From germline, CDR1 is LNHNV and CDR2 YYDKDF (reference sequence). The CDR3 DNA reads as TGTGCCACCAGCAGAATCGGGGGGCGAGATACGCAGTATTTT. This encodes CATSRIGGRDTQYF.

In its sample, this clone was seen a few times. The CDR3 nucleotides are TGTGCCACCAGCAGAGACGCCACACAGGGCCACAATGAGCAGTTCTTC. It encodes CATSRDATQGHNEQFF. The genes are TRBV15 and TRBJ2-1, with D perhaps matching TRBD1 (6 bases). CDR1 LNHNV and CDR2 YYDKDF come from the germline V gene (reference sequence). The V end lost 0 bases, the J end lost 5 bases, and 14 bases lay between the germline ends. This CDR3 spans 16 amino acids.

The chain uses TRBV5-1 and TRBJ1-2; D remains ambiguous. Germline V gene lookup returns CDR1 SGHRS and CDR2 YFSETQ. The CDR3 consists of 15 residues. V was cut by 0 bases and J by 1 base, with 10 bases left in between. This chain's CDR3 is CASSLAATLNYGYTF. The CDR3 DNA reads TGCGCCAGCAGCTTGGCAGCAACACTTAACTATGGCTACACCTTC.

In nucleotides, the CDR3 is TGTGCCAGCAGCGTAGAACCGGACGACAGGGACGGCTATGGCTACACCTTC. It translates to CASSVEPDDRDGYGYTF. The chain has TRBV9 and TRBJ1-2; 7 bases align to TRBD1. Germline V lookup: CDR1 SGDLS, CDR2 YYNGEE. The CDR3 is made up of 17 amino acids. The V segment lost 0 bases and the J segment 4 bases; nucleotides outside the gene matches: 12.

The chain is built from TRBV12-2 and TRBJ1-5; the table assigns TRBD1, which was not confirmed against the DNA. TRBV12-2 is an annotated pseudogene. This CDR3 spans 16 amino acids. The CDR3 sequence is CASRLVPGTANQPQHF. For the CDR3, the DNA is TGTGCAAGTCGCTTGGTCCCCGGGACAGCCAATCAGCCCCAGCATTTT.